The 29 T cell receptor beta chains listed next were all sequenced from one sample in a study of blood T cells in healthy people across ages. A sample-barcoded 5' primer and a J-beta primer mix were used in a second PCR of roughly 6 to 12 cycles. TCRdb independently ran MiXCR on the 5' RACE reads; one entry per CDR3 protein. This repertoire shows roughly 410,000 distinct CDR3 sequences, about 52% found once; its top ten account for about 54%. The sequenced sample was blood. All receptors come from a man in his 60s in good health.

This chain uses TRBV3-1 with TRBJ2-7; TRBD1 might be the D (6 bases). The germline gives CDR1 LGHDT, CDR2 YNNKEL (reference sequence). The CDR3 totals 16 residues. The V end lost 0 bases, the J end lost 6 bases, and 18 bases lay between the germline ends. DNA of the CDR3: TGTGCCAGCAGCCAAGATGGGGGCTCCCCCCGGGGCGAGCAGTACTTC. Its translation is CASSQDGGSPRGEQYF.

V is TRBV3-1 and J is TRBJ2-5; the D is unclear. CDR3 length: 12 amino acids. V was trimmed by 5 bases and J by 7 bases, leaving 11 bases between them. The germline V gene has CDR1 LGHDT and CDR2 YNNKEL (reference sequence). DNA for the CDR3: TGTGCCAGCAGCGACGGCCCAGGGACCCAGTACTTC. Amino acid sequence: CASSDGPGTQYF.

This clonotype was seen once. CDR3 nucleotide sequence: TGCAGCGTTGTCTTGGCGTATGAGCAGTTCTTC. Residues: CSVVLAYEQFF. The chain is built from TRBV29-1 and TRBJ2-1; D unclear. The germline gives CDR1 SQVTM, CDR2 ANQGSEA. The CDR3 consists of 11 residues. V was clipped by 4 bases and J by 8 bases, with 9 bases between them.

The chain has TRBV5-1 and TRBJ1-5, with 8 bases fitting TRBD1. Germline CDR1 is SGHRS and CDR2 is YFSETQ. V gave up 3 bases and J gave up 1 base; unmatched junction bases: 3. The CDR3 is 15 residues long. CDR3 residues: CASSYSGGSNQPQHF. The CDR3 DNA follows: TGCGCCAGCAGCTACTCAGGGGGCAGCAATCAGCCCCAGCATTTT.

V is TRBV28 and J is TRBJ1-2, with D maybe TRBD1 (6 bases). V was pared by 10 bases and J by 2 bases, with 23 bases between. Per the germline V gene, CDR1 is MDHEN and CDR2 is SYDVKM. This CDR3 has 16 amino acids. The CDR3 DNA sequence: TGTGCCATCCCAACGACAGGTCTTGGGCGAAACTATGGCTACACCTTC. Amino acids: CAIPTTGLGRNYGYTF.

This rearrangement joins TRBV11-2 to TRBJ2-7; 11 bases agree with TRBD2. V dropped 5 bases and J dropped 6; count of bases not matched to a gene: 9. The CDR3 is made up of 15 amino acids. From germline, CDR1 is SGHAT and CDR2 FQNNGV. The CDR3 region is CASSPGLAGRSEQYF. The CDR3 bases are TGTGCCAGCAGCCCAGGACTAGCGGGTAGGAGCGAGCAGTACTTC.

This chain joins TRBV27 and TRBJ2-3, with a possible D match to TRBD1 (6 bases). Germline V CDR1 and CDR2: MNHEY, SMNVEV (reference sequence). V lost 4 bases, J lost 5 bases, and 13 bases lay in between. The CDR3 contains 14 residues. The DNA of the CDR3 is TGTGCCAGCAGTTCTCAGGGGACCAGAGATACGCAGTATTTT. Its translation: CASSSQGTRDTQYF.

This clonotype was recorded many times. The genes are TRBV11-1 and TRBJ2-1, with 8 bases fitting TRBD1. The junction had 6 bases not matched to a gene; V was cut back by 3 bases and J by 8 bases. Per the germline V gene, CDR1 is SGHAT and CDR2 is FQDESV (reference sequence). CDR3 length equals 14 residues. CDR3 in amino acids: CASSFGQGPYEQFF. The CDR3 nucleotides read TGTGCCAGCAGCTTTGGACAGGGTCCGTATGAGCAGTTCTTC.

This chain joins TRBV7-9 and TRBJ1-2; D perhaps matches TRBD1 (6 bases). Trimming left V 6 bases short and J 8 bases short, with 16 bases between. The CDR3 spans 13 residues. The germline V gene encodes CDR1 SEHNR and CDR2 FQNEAQ (reference sequence). CDR3 residues: CASSRDRTRGYTF. The CDR3 nucleotides are TGTGCCAGCAGTCGCGACAGGACCCGCGGCTACACCTTC.

This clonotype was seen only a few times. J is TRBJ2-1 and V is TRBV28; 7 bases are shared with TRBD2. Germline CDR1 MDHEN, CDR2 SYDVKM. The CDR3 totals 16 residues. With 6 bases clipped from V and 1 base from J, the junction kept 9 bases outside the gene matches. The CDR3 sequence is CASSPSGGSSYNEQFF. The DNA of the CDR3 is TGTGCCAGCAGCCCGTCTGGCGGGAGTTCCTACAATGAGCAGTTCTTC.

This clonotype was observed a handful of times. The chain has TRBV10-3 and TRBJ2-1; 8 bases align to TRBD2. The CDR3 is made up of 15 amino acids. V shed 0 bases, J shed 9 bases, and the junction held 7 bases outside the gene matches. Germline CDR1 ENHRY, CDR2 SYGVKD. The CDR3 reads CAISESVSGRAEQFF. The CDR3 nucleotides read TGTGCCATCAGTGAGTCGGTGAGCGGGAGAGCTGAGCAGTTCTTC.

The chain has TRBV7-9 and TRBJ2-5; D uncertain. This CDR3 is 15 amino acids long. Germline V gives CDR1 SEHNR, CDR2 FQNEAQ (reference sequence). Deletions cut 2 bases from V and 2 bases from J, with 12 bases between. CDR3 coding DNA: TGTGCCAGCAGCTTAAACTCCCTCGGTCAAGAGACCCAGTACTTC. Translated: CASSLNSLGQETQYF.

The rearrangement joins TRBV6-1 to TRBJ2-3; D call uncertain. V was cut by 4 bases and J by 2 bases, with 4 bases left in between. The germline V gene encodes CDR1 MNHNS and CDR2 SASEGT. CDR3 length: 12 residues. CDR3 sequence reads: CASSVHTDTQYF. CDR3 sequence (DNA): TGTGCCAGCAGTGTTCACACAGATACGCAGTATTTT.

This clonotype was observed a few times. This chain connects TRBV10-3 to TRBJ2-7; D not certain. The CDR3 covers 11 residues. Trimming shortened V by 4 bases and J by 6 bases, and 7 bases separated the two germline ends. Germline V gene sequence: CDR1 ENHRY, CDR2 SYGVKD. CDR3 nucleotide sequence: TGTGCCATCAGTGTTTGGGGCGAGCAGTACTTC. It is translated as CAISVWGEQYF.

The chain combines TRBV6-1 with TRBJ2-7; 7 positions agree with TRBD2. The CDR3 covers 12 residues. Germline V gives CDR1 MNHNS, CDR2 SASEGT. The trim removed 1 base at V and 6 bases at J, leaving 0 bases unmatched. CDR3 sequence reads: CASSEGGGEQYF. The CDR3 DNA follows: TGTGCCAGCAGTGAAGGGGGGGGCGAGCAGTACTTC.

This sequence joins TRBV20-1 and TRBJ2-3, with 10 positions matching TRBD2. Germline V gene sequence: CDR1 DFQATT, CDR2 SNEGSKA (reference sequence). There are 14 residues in the CDR3. With V trimmed by 6 bases and J by 4 bases, 7 bases remained unmatched. CDR3: CSARDLAGADTQYF. In nucleotides, the CDR3 is TGCAGTGCCCGGGACCTAGCGGGAGCAGATACGCAGTATTTT.

J is TRBJ2-3 and V is TRBV9; TRBD1 matches 11 bases. V lost 6 bases and J lost 5; bases outside the gene matches: 8. Germline lookup yields CDR1 SGDLS and CDR2 YYNGEE. The CDR3 consists of 15 residues. The CDR3 loop reads CASTQVGTGGDTQYF. The CDR3 DNA reads as TGTGCCAGCACCCAGGTGGGGACAGGGGGAGATACGCAGTATTTT.

In regard to this clonotype: This clone may be a read error of a much larger clone one base away. The chain is built from TRBV12-3 or TRBV12-4 and TRBJ2-7; TRBD2 matches at 10 bases. The J segment lost 7 bases and the V segment lost 4 bases, leaving 7 bases of the junction unmatched. The CDR3 loop spans 14 amino acids. CDR3 sequence: CASSYRLAGNEQYF. The CDR3 region has the DNA TGTGCCAGCAGTTATCGACTAGCGGGTAATGAGCAGTACTTC.

This clonotype was observed many times. V and J are TRBV3-1 and TRBJ2-5; D not resolved. Germline assignment: CDR1 LGHDT and CDR2 YNNKEL (reference sequence). V was trimmed by 1 base and J by 1 base, leaving 13 bases between them. This CDR3 region has 16 residues. The CDR3 coding sequence is TGTGCCAGCAGCCAAGGGCTGGGCAGCCGCCAAGAGACCCAGTACTTC. It is translated as CASSQGLGSRQETQYF.

The J gene is TRBJ2-3, the V gene TRBV6-1; 7 bases align to TRBD2. The CDR3 covers 15 residues. Germline CDR1 is MNHNS and CDR2 is SASEGT. The ends lost 2 bases at V and 3 bases at J; junction bases unmatched: 5. The CDR3 loop reads CASSESGGRTDTQYF. The CDR3 DNA reads as TGTGCCAGCAGTGAATCCGGGGGGAGGACAGATACGCAGTATTTT.

This clonotype was seen repeatedly, ten times or more. CDR3 nucleotide sequence: TGTGCCAGCAGTTCCGGCGGTCTCGAGCAGTACTTC. Encoded protein: CASSSGGLEQYF. V and J are TRBV7-9 and TRBJ2-7; unclear D gene. The V end was cut by 6 bases, the J end by 6 bases, with 12 bases between. Germline V gene sequence: CDR1 SEHNR, CDR2 FQNEAQ (reference sequence). The CDR3 covers 12 residues.

This clonotype has only a few counts. CDR3 sequence reads: CASSRTQGVKLFF. The CDR3 coding sequence is TGCGCCAGCAGCCGGACCCAGGGGGTAAAACTGTTTTTT. The chain combines TRBV4-3 with TRBJ1-4, with 7 bases identical to TRBD1. The V segment lost 4 bases and the J segment 10 bases; nucleotides outside the gene matches: 6. This CDR3 region has 13 residues. Germline V gene lookup returns CDR1 LGHNA and CDR2 YSLEER.

The chain recombines TRBV2 with TRBJ1-6, with 7 nucleotides matching TRBD1. This CDR3 has 15 amino acids. The junction had 5 bases not matched to a gene; V was cut back by 7 bases and J by 2 bases. Germline loops: CDR1 SNHLY, CDR2 FYNNEI. CDR3 amino acids: CASKIGQAYNSPLHF. In DNA, the CDR3 is TGTGCCAGCAAGATAGGACAGGCCTATAATTCACCCCTCCACTTT.

The chain recombines TRBV24-1 with TRBJ2-1; maybe TRBD1 (6 bases). CDR1 is KGHDR, CDR2 SFDVKD, per germline. This CDR3 comprises 15 residues. Trimming took off 4 bases at V and 6 bases at J, with 15 bases between the two ends. CDR3 DNA sequence: TGTGCCACCAGTGACGTGGGGGCAGTTATCAATGAGCAGTTCTTC. It translates to CATSDVGAVINEQFF.

V usage is TRBV11-2 and J usage is TRBJ1-2; 9 bases are shared with TRBD1. V trimming: 3 bases; J trimming: 6 bases; junction bases outside the gene matches: 8. Germline lookup yields CDR1 SGHAT and CDR2 FQNNGV. CDR3 length: 15 residues. This CDR3 is CASSFPGTGTNGYTF. The CDR3 coding sequence is TGTGCCAGCAGCTTCCCCGGGACAGGGACCAATGGCTACACCTTC.

In this sample, this clonotype turned up a few times. With a much larger clone just one base away, this may be a read error. The genes are TRBV20-1 and TRBJ2-5; 14 bases fit TRBD2. This CDR3 has 14 residues. Trimming cost V 5 bases and J 1 base; bases outside gene matches: 0. Germline V lookup: CDR1 DFQATT, CDR2 SNEGSKA (reference sequence). The CDR3: CSAGLAGGQETQYF. The CDR3 DNA follows: TGCAGTGCTGGACTAGCGGGGGGCCAAGAGACCCAGTACTTC.

The chain uses TRBV2 and TRBJ1-4, with D possibly TRBD1 on 5 matching bases. This CDR3 has 14 residues. Germline V gives CDR1 SNHLY, CDR2 FYNNEI. V was cut by 5 bases and J by 4 bases, with 11 bases left in between. The CDR3 bases are TGTGCCAGCAGTCCCGGGACGTTTAATGAAAAACTGTTTTTT. This codes for CASSPGTFNEKLFF. Based on the CDR3 plus reference TRBV2 and TRBJ1-4, the full variable domain is EPEVTQTPSHQVTQMGQEVILRCVPISNHLYFYWYRQILGQKVEFLVSFYNNEISEKSEIFDDQFSVERPDGSNFTLKIRSTKLEDSAMYFCASSPGTFNEKLFFGSGTQLSVL.

This chain uses TRBV7-3 with TRBJ2-1; possible D gene TRBD1, 5 bases. This CDR3 has 15 amino acids. CDR1 is SGHTA, CDR2 FQGTGA, per germline. V dropped 3 bases and J dropped 0 bases, with 9 bases sitting between them. The CDR3 loop reads CASSFQDSSYNEQFF. CDR3 DNA: TGTGCCAGCAGCTTCCAAGACAGCTCCTACAATGAGCAGTTCTTC.

This clonotype has a handful of counts. This chain links TRBV20-1 with TRBJ2-1; D possibly corresponds to TRBD2 (6 bases). The J call may be faulty, since TRBJ2-7 better matches the DNA end. CDR3 length: 14 residues. The germline CDR1 and CDR2 sequences are DFQATT and SNEGSKA (reference sequence). The CDR3 DNA sequence: TGCAGTGCTGGGGGGAGAGAATCGTACAATGAGCAGTACTTC. Its protein is CSAGGRESYNEQYF.